These 19 T cell receptor beta chains were sequenced from one sample in a study of T cell responses to AZD1222 COVID-19 vaccine. TCRdb keeps only in-frame clones here, not all; method: immunoSEQ multiplex PCR. The sample carries over 75,000 clones, approximately 92% recorded once. The sequencing used peripheral blood, collected on day 0 of AZD1222 vaccination. The receptors were sampled from an adult in good health.

V usage is TRBV11-2 and J usage is TRBJ2-3; 7 bases fit TRBD2. Germline V lookup: CDR1 SGHAT, CDR2 FQNNGV. After removal of 5 bases from V and 0 bases from J, the junction contained 5 bases not matched to a gene. The CDR3 covers 15 residues. CDR3 DNA: TGTGCCAGCAGCCAAACTAGCGATAGCACAGATACGCAGTATTTT. Translating it yields CASSQTSDSTDTQYF.

The chain has TRBV3-1 (or the pseudogene TRBV3-2) and TRBJ1-3; no firm D call. The CDR3 covers 15 residues. The ends were cut back, 5 bases at V and 0 bases at J, with 11 bases in the middle. Per germline, CDR1 LGHDT and CDR2 YNNKEL (reference sequence). CDR3 in amino acids: CASSIRTLSGNTIYF. In nucleotides, the CDR3 is TGTGCCAGCAGCATAAGGACCCTCTCTGGAAACACCATATATTTT.

The rearrangement uses TRBV7-9 and TRBJ2-7, with D perhaps matching TRBD2 (5 bases). Germline values: CDR1 SEHNR, CDR2 FQNEAQ (reference sequence). The CDR3 sequence is 13 residues long. The germline V and J ends were trimmed by 1 base and 4 bases, with 8 bases remaining between them. As DNA, the CDR3 is TGTGCCAGCAGCTTAGGTTCGGGATACGAGCAGTACTTC. This sequence encodes CASSLGSGYEQYF.

The chain joins TRBV20-1 to TRBJ2-3; 11 bases agree with TRBD2. Germline V CDR1 and CDR2: DFQATT, SNEGSKA (reference sequence). The ends lost 3 bases at V and 5 bases at J; junction bases unmatched: 4. The CDR3 runs 14 residues. CDR3 DNA sequence: TGCAGTGCTAGTCCTAGCGGGAGGATAGATACGCAGTATTTT. It codes for CSASPSGRIDTQYF.

V and J are TRBV15 and TRBJ2-5, with D maybe TRBD2 (6 bases). The germline V gene has CDR1 LNHNV and CDR2 YYDKDF (reference sequence). Between the trimmed V and J ends, which lost 1 base and 5 bases, there was a span of 14 bases. This CDR3 has 15 residues. CDR3 DNA: TGTGCCACCAGCAGAGGGTCGGGGGAGGTCGAGACCCAGTACTTC. As protein: CATSRGSGEVETQYF.

The rearrangement joins TRBV5-1 to TRBJ2-1; D remains ambiguous. The CDR3 totals 13 residues. V dropped 4 bases and J dropped 7 bases, with 12 bases sitting between them. Germline V lookup: CDR1 SGHRS, CDR2 YFSETQ. CDR3 coding DNA: TGCGCCAGCAGCGTTGGTACGGCGAATGAGCAGTTCTTC. It translates to CASSVGTANEQFF.

V and J are TRBV7-2 and TRBJ1-5, with 7 nucleotides matching TRBD1. Looked up from germline, CDR1 is SGHTA and CDR2 is FQGNSA. V shed 1 base and J 7 bases; nucleotides not matched to a gene: 7. The CDR3 length is 15 residues. CDR3 DNA sequence: TGTGCCAGCAGCTTAGGACAGGGTGTCTGGCAGCCCCAGCATTTT. Translated: CASSLGQGVWQPQHF.

The chain recombines TRBV4-2 with TRBJ2-3; no firm D call. The CDR3 extends over 14 amino acids. Germline assignment: CDR1 LGHNA and CDR2 YNFKEQ. V dropped 0 bases and J dropped 9 bases, with 13 bases sitting between them. The CDR3 sequence: CASSQEGYQGTQYF. As DNA, the CDR3 is TGTGCCAGCAGCCAAGAGGGTTATCAAGGGACGCAGTATTTT.

The gene calls are TRBV4-1 and TRBJ1-4, with TRBD1 matching over 7 bases. The V segment lost 4 bases and the J segment 7 bases; nucleotides outside the gene matches: 6. This CDR3 is built from 14 residues. Germline lookup yields CDR1 MGHRA and CDR2 YSYEKL. The CDR3 DNA sequence: TGCGCCAGCAGCCCCGGGACAGTGGGTGAAAAACTGTTTTTT. It codes for CASSPGTVGEKLFF.

The J gene is TRBJ2-7, the V gene TRBV9, with 8 positions matching TRBD1. The germline CDR1 and CDR2 sequences are SGDLS and YYNGEE. CDR3 length equals 16 residues. With V trimmed by 4 bases and J by 3 bases, 12 bases remained unmatched. The CDR3 DNA reads TGTGCCAGCAGCCCCCAGGAGGACAGGGACTTCTACGAGCAGTACTTC. It specifies CASSPQEDRDFYEQYF. Based on the CDR3 plus reference TRBV9 and TRBJ2-7, the full variable domain is DSGVTQTPKHLITATGQRVTLRCSPRSGDLSVYWYQQSLDQGLQFLIQYYNGEERAKGNILERFSAQQFPDLHSELNLSSLELGDSALYFCASSPQEDRDFYEQYFGPGTRLTVT.

This chain uses TRBV5-1 with TRBJ2-2; D possibly corresponds to TRBD2 (5 bases). The CDR3 length is 15 residues. The ends were cut back, 1 base at V and 6 bases at J, with 13 bases in the middle. The germline V gene has CDR1 SGHRS and CDR2 YFSETQ. The CDR3 reads CASSLRSDGAGELFF. CDR3 DNA: TGCGCCAGCAGCTTGCGCTCAGACGGGGCCGGGGAGCTGTTTTTT.

The rearrangement joins TRBV20-1 to TRBJ2-1; D possibly corresponds to TRBD2 (5 bases). The germline V and J ends were trimmed by 0 bases and 10 bases, with 7 bases remaining between them. The CDR3 extends over 11 amino acids. CDR1 DFQATT and CDR2 SNEGSKA come from the germline V gene (reference sequence). The CDR3 loop is CSAREQREQFF. The DNA of the CDR3 is TGCAGTGCTAGAGAGCAGCGGGAGCAGTTCTTC.

The chain uses TRBV11-2 and TRBJ1-2, with a possible D match to TRBD1 (6 bases). From germline, CDR1 is SGHAT and CDR2 FQNNGV. V dropped 0 bases and J dropped 4 bases, with 18 bases sitting between them. This CDR3 is 17 amino acids long. The CDR3 DNA sequence: TGTGCCAGCAGCTTAGATCGGGGGGGCCATAGTAGCTATGGCTACACCTTC. Translation gives CASSLDRGGHSSYGYTF. Complete variable domain (other parts from reference TRBV11-2 and TRBJ1-2): EAGVAQSPRYKIIEKRQSVAFWCNPISGHATLYWYQQILGQGPKLLIQFQNNGVVDDSQLPKDRFSAERLKGVDSTLKIQPAKLEDSAVYLCASSLDRGGHSSYGYTFGSGTRLTVV.

The chain recombines TRBV20-1 with TRBJ2-3; 7 positions agree with TRBD2. J gave up 2 bases and V 3 bases, and 8 bases lay outside the gene matches. The CDR3 runs to 15 residues. Looked up from germline, CDR1 is DFQATT and CDR2 is SNEGSKA (reference sequence). DNA for the CDR3: TGCAGTGCTAGTAGGGCGGGAGAGAACACAGATACGCAGTATTTT. Translation gives CSASRAGENTDTQYF.

This clone has a single count. The V gene is TRBV5-1, the J gene TRBJ2-7; 11 bases map to TRBD2. In germline, CDR1 is SGHRS, CDR2 YFSETQ. The CDR3 has 14 amino acids. The junction had 0 bases not matched to a gene; V was cut back by 2 bases and J by 2 bases. The chain's CDR3 is CASSLLAGAYEQYF. The DNA for the CDR3 is TGCGCCAGCAGCTTACTAGCGGGAGCCTACGAGCAGTACTTC.

The J gene is TRBJ1-1, the V gene TRBV19; D not resolved. Per germline, CDR1 LNHDA and CDR2 SQIVND (reference sequence). Between the trimmed V and J ends, which lost 3 bases and 4 bases, there was a span of 27 bases. This CDR3 region has 19 residues. CDR3: CASSIRVYLQKVTSTEAFF. The CDR3 DNA reads TGTGCCAGTAGTATCCGGGTGTATCTTCAAAAAGTCACGAGCACTGAAGCTTTCTTT.

The rearrangement uses TRBV9 and TRBJ1-3, with a possible D match to TRBD1 (5 bases). Germline CDR1 is SGDLS and CDR2 is YYNGEE. Trimming left V 3 bases short and J 7 bases short, with 11 bases between. The CDR3 loop spans 13 amino acids. In DNA, the CDR3 is TGTGCCAGCAGCGCTTCAGGGTCCAACACCATATATTTT. Protein: CASSASGSNTIYF. Together with reference TRBV9 and TRBJ1-3, the CDR3 gives the full variable domain: DSGVTQTPKHLITATGQRVTLRCSPRSGDLSVYWYQQSLDQGLQFLIQYYNGEERAKGNILERFSAQQFPDLHSELNLSSLELGDSALYFCASSASGSNTIYFGEGSWLTVV.

The genes are TRBV5-4 and TRBJ2-3; TRBD2 agrees at 8 bases. Trimming cost V 5 bases and J 4 bases; bases outside gene matches: 6. The CDR3 totals 14 residues. The germline CDR1 and CDR2 sequences are SGHNT and YYREEE (reference sequence). The chain's CDR3 is CASSFRGGSDTQYF. In nucleotides, the CDR3 is TGTGCCAGCAGTTTTCGGGGGGGGTCAGATACGCAGTATTTT.

The chain recombines TRBV7-2 with TRBJ1-4; a possible D gene is TRBD1 (6 bases). This CDR3 spans 15 amino acids. Trimming left V 5 bases short and J 8 bases short, with 18 bases between. Germline V gene data show CDR1 as SGHTA and CDR2 as FQGNSA. CDR3 in DNA: TGTGCCAGCAGCCCTAGACAGGAGGTCGGAGAAAAACTGTTTTTT. Amino acid sequence: CASSPRQEVGEKLFF.